These 22 T cell receptor beta chains share one sample of origin, sequenced in a study of blood T cell repertoires in COVID-19. Using immunoSEQ multiplex PCR, the repertoire was profiled, and TCRdb retains in-frame clones only, with some absent. There are tens of thousands of clones in the sample; around 89% occur only once, and 14% lies in the top ten. The specimen sequenced was peripheral blood. The receptors were gathered from a man between 65 and 85 years old with active or convalescent COVID-19.

This chain joins TRBV28 and TRBJ1-1; D gene unclear. This CDR3 is built from 17 residues. Trimming pared 5 bases from V and 3 bases from J, leaving 22 bases between. From germline, CDR1 is MDHEN and CDR2 SYDVKM. CDR3 loop: CASSKFSPTWRDTEAFF. In DNA form, the CDR3 reads TGTGCCAGCAGTAAGTTTAGTCCGACATGGAGGGACACTGAAGCTTTCTTT.

This clone has only a few counts. The CDR3 here is CASSSFRGRSYGYTF. CDR3 nucleotides: TGTGCCAGCAGCTCCTTCAGGGGGCGTAGCTATGGCTACACCTTC. The chain is built from TRBV7-9 and TRBJ1-2; 8 positions agree with TRBD1. The V gene end was trimmed by 4 bases and the J gene end by 4 bases; junction bases not matched to a gene: 8. Germline V CDR1 and CDR2: SEHNR, FQNEAQ (reference sequence). The CDR3 is made up of 15 amino acids.

The chain has TRBV6-2 or TRBV6-3 and TRBJ2-3; weak D call: TRBD2 (5 bases). The germline CDR1 and CDR2 sequences are MNHEY and SVGEGT. V was clipped by 4 bases and J by 1 base, with 9 bases between them. CDR3 length: 14 amino acids. DNA of the CDR3: TGTGCCAGCAGTTCGATGCGGGGCACAGATACGCAGTATTTT. It specifies CASSSMRGTDTQYF.

The CDR3 spells CAWSVLGRGNTEAFF. CDR3 bases: TGTGCCTGGAGTGTCCTGGGCAGGGGGAACACTGAAGCTTTCTTT. The chain is built from TRBV30 and TRBJ1-1; a possible D gene is TRBD1 (6 bases). The germline gives CDR1 GTSNPN, CDR2 SVGIG (reference sequence). The ends were cut back, 0 bases at V and 1 base at J, with 12 bases in the middle. The CDR3 consists of 15 residues.

The chain couples TRBV12-3 or TRBV12-4 to TRBJ1-1; tentatively, D is TRBD1 (6 bases). This CDR3 is 13 amino acids long. The V and J ends lost 2 bases and 4 bases respectively, with 8 bases between them. The chain's CDR3 is CASSLQGFTEAFF. The CDR3 region has the DNA TGTGCCAGCAGTTTACAGGGGTTCACTGAAGCTTTCTTT.

The rearrangement joins TRBV21-1 to TRBJ2-7; the listed D gene, TRBD1, was not tested against the DNA. TRBV21-1 is described as a pseudogene. CDR3 length equals 15 residues. This CDR3 is CASSDGQGVSYEQYF. The CDR3 bases are TGTGCCAGCAGCGATGGACAGGGAGTTTCCTACGAGCAGTACTTC.

This clone was detected only a few times. The chain employs TRBV9 and TRBJ2-7; D may be TRBD2 (6 bases). Trimming took off 2 bases at V and 6 bases at J, with 12 bases between the two ends. Per germline, CDR1 SGDLS and CDR2 YYNGEE. The CDR3 is made up of 13 amino acids. The CDR3 region is CASSVIPEGEQYF. In DNA form, the CDR3 reads TGTGCCAGCAGCGTTATTCCGGAGGGCGAGCAGTACTTC. The variable domain in full, with the rest retrieved from reference TRBV9 and TRBJ2-7, is DSGVTQTPKHLITATGQRVTLRCSPRSGDLSVYWYQQSLDQGLQFLIQYYNGEERAKGNILERFSAQQFPDLHSELNLSSLELGDSALYFCASSVIPEGEQYFGPGTRLTVT.

J is TRBJ1-6 and V is TRBV20-1; D may be TRBD1 (6 bases). The CDR3 has 14 residues. The V gene's germline CDR1 is DFQATT and CDR2 SNEGSKA (reference sequence). The V end lost 4 bases, the J end lost 10 bases, and 17 bases lay between the germline ends. The CDR3 nucleotides read TGCAGTGCTACTGAACAGGGTAGAAGCTCACCCCTCCACTTT. Its translation is CSATEQGRSSPLHF.

The chain links TRBV28 to TRBJ2-2; perhaps TRBD1 as D (6 bases). This CDR3 is built from 16 residues. Trimming left V 7 bases short and J 0 bases short, with 15 bases between. The germline gives CDR1 MDHEN, CDR2 SYDVKM. CDR3 sequence: CASTSGTFANTGELFF. CDR3 in DNA: TGTGCCAGCACCTCCGGGACATTCGCGAACACCGGGGAGCTGTTTTTT.

The CDR3, as DNA: TGTGCCAGTAGCCAGGGGCGTAACGAGCAGTACTTC. Translation: CASSQGRNEQYF. The chain combines TRBV19 with TRBJ2-7; maybe TRBD1 (6 bases). Germline assignment: CDR1 LNHDA and CDR2 SQIVND (reference sequence). This CDR3 region has 12 residues. The V end was cut by 6 bases, the J end by 5 bases, with 11 bases between.

The rearrangement joins TRBV9 to TRBJ2-3; D perhaps matches TRBD1 (6 bases). With 4 bases removed from V and 5 bases from J, the gap between germline ends came to 8 bases. The CDR3 totals 12 residues. Germline V gene sequence: CDR1 SGDLS, CDR2 YYNGEE. This CDR3 reads CASSSGVDTQYF. CDR3 in DNA: TGTGCCAGCAGCTCAGGGGTAGATACGCAGTATTTT.

This clone was seen a single time. The chain recombines TRBV19 with TRBJ1-4, with TRBD1 as a possible D gene (6 bases). Trimming pared 2 bases from V and 10 bases from J, leaving 8 bases between. Germline CDR1 is LNHDA and CDR2 is SQIVND (reference sequence). CDR3 size: 12 residues. CDR3 amino acids: CASSIQGSKLFF. The CDR3 DNA is TGTGCCAGTAGTATACAGGGGTCAAAACTGTTTTTT.

This chain connects TRBV5-8 to TRBJ2-1; D uncertain. The CDR3 is 11 residues long. The V end lost 1 base, the J end lost 10 bases, and 6 bases lay between the germline ends. Germline V CDR1 and CDR2: SGHTS, YDEGEE. This CDR3 reads CASSLFSEQFF. The CDR3 DNA reads as TGTGCCAGCAGCTTGTTTAGCGAGCAGTTCTTC. The variable domain in full, with the rest retrieved from reference TRBV5-8 and TRBJ2-1, is EAGVTQSPTHLIKTRGQQATLRCSPISGHTSVYWYQQALGLGLQFLLWYDEGEERNRGNFPPRFSGRQFPNYSSELNVNALELEDSALYLCASSLFSEQFFGPGTRLTVL.

This chain connects TRBV7-8 to TRBJ1-2; no definite D call. The germline gives CDR1 SGHVS, CDR2 FQNEAQ. The CDR3 loop spans 14 amino acids. V was trimmed by 4 bases and J by 0 bases, leaving 9 bases between them. The chain's CDR3 is CASSSARTNYGYTF. CDR3 nucleotide sequence: TGTGCCAGCAGCTCAGCGAGAACTAACTATGGCTACACCTTC.

The chain carries TRBV6-5 and TRBJ1-2; maybe TRBD1 (6 bases). Trimming cost V 2 bases and J 7 bases, with 14 bases left between them. Germline-derived CDR1 and CDR2 are MNHEY and SVGAGI. This CDR3 spans 14 amino acids. The CDR3 coding sequence is TGTGCCAGCAGTTACGTCCCACTCAGGGGTGGCTACACCTTC. It translates to CASSYVPLRGGYTF.

The chain carries TRBV27 and TRBJ2-3, with 14 nucleotides matching TRBD2. The J segment lost 5 bases and the V segment lost 7 bases, leaving 8 bases of the junction unmatched. The CDR3 is 16 residues long. The germline CDR1 and CDR2 sequences are MNHEY and SMNVEV (reference sequence). The CDR3 here is CASNPLGLAGGDTQYF. CDR3 DNA sequence: TGTGCCAGCAACCCACTCGGACTAGCGGGAGGAGATACGCAGTATTTT.

This clone came up once. The genes are TRBV18 and TRBJ2-2, with 7 positions matching TRBD2. The CDR3 contains 17 residues. Germline V CDR1 and CDR2: KGHSH, LQKENI. V trimming: 3 bases; J trimming: 0 bases; junction bases outside the gene matches: 7. Here the CDR3 reads CASSPVRDYANTGELFF. The CDR3 region has the DNA TGTGCCAGCTCACCTGTACGGGACTACGCGAACACCGGGGAGCTGTTTTTT. The full variable domain, in which reference TRBV18 and TRBJ2-2 provide the parts outside the CDR3, is NAGVMQNPRHLVRRRGQEARLRCSPMKGHSHVYWYRQLPEEGLKFMVYLQKENIIDESGMPKERFSAEFPKEGPSILRIQQVVRGDSAAYFCASSPVRDYANTGELFFGEGSRLTVL.

The CDR3 coding sequence is TGTGCCAGCAGCGCGGGGACTAGCGGGAGTCGAGAGACCCAGTACTTC. Translated, it gives CASSAGTSGSRETQYF. The rearrangement joins TRBV9 to TRBJ2-5, with 14 positions matching TRBD2. The CDR3 extends over 16 amino acids. Germline assignment: CDR1 SGDLS and CDR2 YYNGEE. The J segment lost 4 bases and the V segment lost 3 bases, leaving 5 bases of the junction unmatched.

The rearrangement links TRBV7-2 to TRBJ1-3; TRBD1 matches 9 bases. This CDR3 has 16 amino acids. Germline V gene lookup returns CDR1 SGHTA and CDR2 FQGNSA. The ends lost 5 bases at V and 6 bases at J; junction bases unmatched: 11. CDR3 sequence: CASSLPLGTGKNTIYF. The CDR3 nucleotides read TGTGCCAGCAGCCTACCCCTTGGGACAGGGAAAAACACCATATATTTT.

This clone was detected a few times. The rearrangement joins TRBV14 to TRBJ2-1; 9 bases align to TRBD2. The junction had 2 bases not matched to a gene; V was cut back by 4 bases and J by 4 bases. The germline V gene encodes CDR1 SGHDN and CDR2 FVKESK. The CDR3 is made up of 14 amino acids. In nucleotides, the CDR3 is TGTGCCAGCAGCCCCCTAGCGGGATACAATGAGCAGTTCTTC. Protein sequence: CASSPLAGYNEQFF.

The chain carries TRBV6-2 or TRBV6-3 and TRBJ1-1; 7 nucleotides agree with TRBD1. Unmatched junction bases numbered 5, after V lost 0 bases and J lost 10 bases. The CDR3 length is 13 residues. Per the germline V gene, CDR1 is MNHEY and CDR2 is SVGEGT. CDR3: CASSYSTTGRAFF. The CDR3 DNA follows: TGTGCCAGCAGTTACTCTACGACAGGGAGAGCTTTCTTT.

The chain carries TRBV2 and TRBJ2-7, with a tentative D call TRBD2 (7 bases). Between the trimmed V and J ends, which lost 5 bases and 3 bases, there was a span of 14 bases. Germline CDR1 and CDR2: SNHLY and FYNNEI. This CDR3 contains 14 residues. The CDR3 DNA is TGTGCCAGCAGTCCTGGGAGGGGGAACTACGAGCAGTACTTC. Translating it yields CASSPGRGNYEQYF.